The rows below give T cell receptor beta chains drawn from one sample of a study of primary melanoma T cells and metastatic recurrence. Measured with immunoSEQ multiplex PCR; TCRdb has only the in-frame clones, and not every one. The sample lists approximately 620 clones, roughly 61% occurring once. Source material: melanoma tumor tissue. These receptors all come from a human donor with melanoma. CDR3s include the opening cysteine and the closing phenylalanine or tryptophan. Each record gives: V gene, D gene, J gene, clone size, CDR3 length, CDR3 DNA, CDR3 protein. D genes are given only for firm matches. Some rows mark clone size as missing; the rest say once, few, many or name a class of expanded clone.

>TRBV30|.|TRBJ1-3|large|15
TGTGCCTGGACCCCCTACAGGCGCTCTGGAAACACCATATATTTT
CAWTPYRRSGNTIYF
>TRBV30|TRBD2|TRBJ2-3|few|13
TGTGCCTGGAATAGCGGGAGAGACGTTACGCAGTATTTT
CAWNSGRDVTQYF
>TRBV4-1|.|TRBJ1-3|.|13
TGCGCCAGCAGCCAAGATAAGGGAAACACCATATATTTT
CASSQDKGNTIYF
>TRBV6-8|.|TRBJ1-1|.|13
TGTGCCGGCAGTGTAGGGGAGAACACTGAAGCTTTCTTT
CAGSVGENTEAFF
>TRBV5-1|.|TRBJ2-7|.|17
TGCGCCAGCAGCCAGACCGGCCTAGGGCGGGACACCTACGAGCAGTACTTC
CASSQTGLGRDTYEQYF
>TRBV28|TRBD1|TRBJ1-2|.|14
TGTGCCAGCAGTTTAATAGGACAGGGGTATGGCTACACCTTC
CASSLIGQGYGYTF
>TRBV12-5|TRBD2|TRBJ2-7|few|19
TGTGCTAGTGGTTTGCTACTGGGTCGCGGGAGGAGTTGCGCCTACGAGCAGTACTTC
CASGLLLGRGRSCAYEQYF
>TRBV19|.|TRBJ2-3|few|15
TGTGCCAGTAGTATCACCGGGCCTAGCACAGATACGCAGTATTTT
CASSITGPSTDTQYF
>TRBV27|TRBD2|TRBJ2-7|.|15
TGTGCCAGCAAAGGCCGGGGGGACCTATCCTACGAGCAGTACTTC
CASKGRGDLSYEQYF
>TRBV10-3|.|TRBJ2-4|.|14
TGTGCCATCAGTGAGGGGGCCAACCCAAACATTCAGTACTTC
CAISEGANPNIQYF
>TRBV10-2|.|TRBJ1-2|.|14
TGCGCCAGCAGACCCGGACCGGCGTCCTATGGCTACACCTTC
CASRPGPASYGYTF
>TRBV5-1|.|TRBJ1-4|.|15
TGCGCCAGCAGCTTGGGGACAGCAACTAATGAAAAACTGTTTTTT
CASSLGTATNEKLFF
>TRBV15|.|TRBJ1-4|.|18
TGTGCCACCAGCAGAGGTCGGGCCGCCCGGTCAACTAATGAAAAACTGTTTTTT
CATSRGRAARSTNEKLFF
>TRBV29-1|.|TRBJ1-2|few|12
TGCAGCGTTGAAGGCAGGCCGAGTGGCTACACCTTC
CSVEGRPSGYTF
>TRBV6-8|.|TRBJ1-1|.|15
TGTGCCAGCAAATCGGACTACAGGGAAAACGCTGAAGCTTTCTTT
CASKSDYRENAEAFF
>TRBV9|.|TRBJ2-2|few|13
TGTGCCAGCAGCGGCGAAAACACCGGGGAGCTGTTTTTT
CASSGENTGELFF
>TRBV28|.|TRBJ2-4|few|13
TGTGCCAGCCGGGACGGGTCCAAAAACATTCAGTACTTC
CASRDGSKNIQYF
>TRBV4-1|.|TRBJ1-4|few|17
TGCGCCAGCAGCCAAGGCGACAGGATGGGAACTAATGAAAAACTGTTTTTT
CASSQGDRMGTNEKLFF
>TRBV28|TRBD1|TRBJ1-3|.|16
TGTGCCAGCAGCAGTCCAGGGGGCAAAGATGGAAACACCATATATTTT
CASSSPGGKDGNTIYF
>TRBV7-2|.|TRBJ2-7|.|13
TGTGCCAGCAGCTGGGGACCATCCTACGAGCAGTACTTC
CASSWGPSYEQYF
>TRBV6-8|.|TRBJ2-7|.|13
TGTGCCAGCAGTTACAGCGTTTTCTACGAGCAGTACTTC
CASSYSVFYEQYF
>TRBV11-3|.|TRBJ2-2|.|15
TGTGCCAGCAGCTTAGGGGGAGGCGTACCCGGGGAGCTGTTTTTT
CASSLGGGVPGELFF
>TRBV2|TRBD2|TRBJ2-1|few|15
TGTGCCAGCAGTGAAGCAAGGACTAGCGCCAATGAGCAGTTCTTC
CASSEARTSANEQFF
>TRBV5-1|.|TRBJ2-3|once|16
TGCGCCAGCAGCTCTACACGGACTCGTCCCCCAGATACGCAGTATTTT
CASSSTRTRPPDTQYF
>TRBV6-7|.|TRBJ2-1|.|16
TGTGCCAGCAGGGACCCCGGCAGGAGCTCCTACAATGAGCAGTTCTTC
CASRDPGRSSYNEQFF
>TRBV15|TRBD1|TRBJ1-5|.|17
TGTGCCACCAGCAGAGAGAGAGGACAGGGGACGAGAAGGCCCCAGCATTTT
CATSRERGQGTRRPQHF
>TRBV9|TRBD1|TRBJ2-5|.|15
TGTGCCAGCAGGTGGGACAGTGTTGTACAAGAGACCCAGTACTTC
CASRWDSVVQETQYF
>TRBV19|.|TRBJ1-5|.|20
TGTGCCAGTAGTAAAAGCATGGCGGGGGCGAGGGATTATAGCAATCAGCCCCAGCATTTT
CASSKSMAGARDYSNQPQHF
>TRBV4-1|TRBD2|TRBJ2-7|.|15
TGCGCCAGCAGCCAAGTAGCGGGAGTGACCTACGAGCAGTACTTC
CASSQVAGVTYEQYF
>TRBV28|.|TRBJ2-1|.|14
TGTGCCAGCAACCCCCCCAGGGGCTACAATGAGCAGTTCTTC
CASNPPRGYNEQFF
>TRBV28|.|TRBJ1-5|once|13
TGTGCCAGCAGTCCCGGGAACAATCAGCCCCAGCATTTT
CASSPGNNQPQHF
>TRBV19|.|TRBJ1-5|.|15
TGTGCCAGTAGTATCGTTTCCCTGGGGAATCAGCCCCAGCATTTT
CASSIVSLGNQPQHF
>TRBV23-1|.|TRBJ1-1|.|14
TGCGCCAGCAGCCAAGATCCAGTGAACACTGAAGCTTTCTTT
CASSQDPVNTEAFF
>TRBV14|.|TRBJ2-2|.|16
TGTGCCAGCAGCCACCTTCCCGGGAAGAACACCGGGGAGCTGTTTTTT
CASSHLPGKNTGELFF
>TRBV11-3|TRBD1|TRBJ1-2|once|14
TGTGCCAGCAGCCCCACTCAGGGGGATTATGGCTACACCTTC
CASSPTQGDYGYTF
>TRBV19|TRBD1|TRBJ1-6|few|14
TGTGCCAGTGAAGACAGGGCCCTAAATTCACCCCTCCACTTT
CASEDRALNSPLHF
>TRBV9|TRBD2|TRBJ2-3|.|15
TGTGCCAGCAGTCTACTAGCGGGAGGGCGAGATACGCAGTATTTT
CASSLLAGGRDTQYF
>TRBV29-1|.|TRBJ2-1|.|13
TGCAGCGTTGTCGGCGTCTCCTACAATGAGCAGTTCTTC
CSVVGVSYNEQFF
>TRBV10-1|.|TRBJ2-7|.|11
TGCGCCAGCAGTGAGTTAGGCGAGCAGTACTTC
CASSELGEQYF
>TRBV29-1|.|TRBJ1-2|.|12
TGCAGCGTGGCCCCAGGGAGCTATGGCTACACCTTC
CSVAPGSYGYTF
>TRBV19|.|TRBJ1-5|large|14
TGTGCCACCAGGAATACAGATTCCAATCAGCCCCAGCATTTT
CATRNTDSNQPQHF
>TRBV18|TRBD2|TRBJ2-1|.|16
TGTGCCAGCTCACCCCCGGGACTAGCACAGTACAATGAGCAGTTCTTC
CASSPPGLAQYNEQFF
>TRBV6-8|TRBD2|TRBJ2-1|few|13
TGTGCCAGCGGAAGGACTAGCGGGAGAAAACAGTTCTTC
CASGRTSGRKQFF
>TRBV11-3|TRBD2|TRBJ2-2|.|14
TGTGCCAGCAGCTTTGGCGGGGGAGGTGGCCAGCTGTTTTTT
CASSFGGGGGQLFF
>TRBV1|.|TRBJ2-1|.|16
TGCGCCAGCAGCCAGGTACTAGCGGGTGCCTACAATGAGCAGTTCTTC
CASSQVLAGAYNEQFF
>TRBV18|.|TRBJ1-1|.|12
TGTGCCAGCTCACCAGGGAACACTGAAGCTTTCTTT
CASSPGNTEAFF
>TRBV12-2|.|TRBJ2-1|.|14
TGTGCAGGGTCAGTAATAAGCAGCTACAATGAGCAGTTCTTC
CAGSVISSYNEQFF
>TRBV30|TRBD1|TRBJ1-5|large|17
TGTGCCTGGAGCAGAGGACAGGGGGCTATGAGCAATCAGCCCCAGCATTTT
CAWSRGQGAMSNQPQHF
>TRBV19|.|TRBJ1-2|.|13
TGTGCCAGTAGTATGTTGGGCAACTATGGCTACACCTTC
CASSMLGNYGYTF
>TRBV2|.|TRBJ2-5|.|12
TGTGCCAGCAGTTTAGCGAAGGAGACCCAGTACTTC
CASSLAKETQYF